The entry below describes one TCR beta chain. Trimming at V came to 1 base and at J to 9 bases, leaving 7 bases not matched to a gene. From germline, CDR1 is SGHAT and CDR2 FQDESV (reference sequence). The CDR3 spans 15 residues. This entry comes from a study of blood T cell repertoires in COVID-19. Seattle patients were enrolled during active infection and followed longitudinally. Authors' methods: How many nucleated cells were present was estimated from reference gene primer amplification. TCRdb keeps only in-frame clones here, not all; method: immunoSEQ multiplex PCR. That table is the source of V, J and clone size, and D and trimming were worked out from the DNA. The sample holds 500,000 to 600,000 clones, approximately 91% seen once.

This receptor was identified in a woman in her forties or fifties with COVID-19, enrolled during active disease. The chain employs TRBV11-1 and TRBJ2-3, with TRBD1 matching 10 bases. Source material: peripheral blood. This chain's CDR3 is CASSLGGQGTETQYF. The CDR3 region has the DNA TGTGCCAGCAGCTTAGGGGGACAGGGGACGGAGACGCAGTATTTT.